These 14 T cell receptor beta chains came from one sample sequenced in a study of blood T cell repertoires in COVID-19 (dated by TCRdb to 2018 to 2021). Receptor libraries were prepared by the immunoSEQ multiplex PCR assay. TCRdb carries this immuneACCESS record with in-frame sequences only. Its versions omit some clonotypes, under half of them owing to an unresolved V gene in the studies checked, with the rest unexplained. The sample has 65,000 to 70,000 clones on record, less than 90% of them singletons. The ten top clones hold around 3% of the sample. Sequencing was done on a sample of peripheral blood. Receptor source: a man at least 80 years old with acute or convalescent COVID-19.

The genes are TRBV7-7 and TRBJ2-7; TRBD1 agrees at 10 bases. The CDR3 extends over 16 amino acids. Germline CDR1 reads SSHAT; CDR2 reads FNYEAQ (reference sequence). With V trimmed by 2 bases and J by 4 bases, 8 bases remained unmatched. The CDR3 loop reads CASSLFPPGQGYEQYF. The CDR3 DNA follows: TGTGCCAGCAGCTTATTTCCCCCGGGACAGGGGTACGAGCAGTACTTC.

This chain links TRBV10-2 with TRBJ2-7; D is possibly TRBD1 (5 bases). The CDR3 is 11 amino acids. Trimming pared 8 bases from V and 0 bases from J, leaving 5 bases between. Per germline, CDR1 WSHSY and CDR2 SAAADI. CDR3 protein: CASGASYEQYF. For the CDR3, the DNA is TGCGCCAGCGGGGCCTCCTACGAGCAGTACTTC.

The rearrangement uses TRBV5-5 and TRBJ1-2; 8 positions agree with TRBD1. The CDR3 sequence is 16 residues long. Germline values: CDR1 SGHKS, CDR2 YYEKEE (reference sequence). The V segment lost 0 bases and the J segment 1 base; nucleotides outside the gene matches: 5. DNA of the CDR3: TGTGCCAGCAGCTTGGCCCCAGGGGGCAATAACTATGGCTACACCTTC. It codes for CASSLAPGGNNYGYTF.

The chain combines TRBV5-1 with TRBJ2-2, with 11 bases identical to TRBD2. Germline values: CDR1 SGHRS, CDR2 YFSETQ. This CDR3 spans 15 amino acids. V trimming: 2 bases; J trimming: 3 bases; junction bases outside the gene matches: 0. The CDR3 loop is CASSLLAGDTGELFF. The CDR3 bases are TGCGCCAGCAGCTTACTAGCGGGAGACACCGGGGAGCTGTTTTTT.

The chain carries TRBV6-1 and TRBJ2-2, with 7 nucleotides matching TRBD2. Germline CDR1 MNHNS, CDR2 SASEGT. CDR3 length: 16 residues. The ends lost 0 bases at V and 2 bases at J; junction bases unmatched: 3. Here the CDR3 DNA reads TGTGCCAGCAGTGAAGCCGGGACTACTAACACCGGGGAGCTGTTTTTT. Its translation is CASSEAGTTNTGELFF.

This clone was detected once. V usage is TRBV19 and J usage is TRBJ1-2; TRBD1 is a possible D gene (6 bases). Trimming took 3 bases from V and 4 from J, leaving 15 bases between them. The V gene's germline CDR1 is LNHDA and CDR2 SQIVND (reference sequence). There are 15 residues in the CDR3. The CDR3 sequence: CASSIAFRGGYGYTF. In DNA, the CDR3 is TGTGCCAGTAGTATCGCGTTTCGAGGGGGCTATGGCTACACCTTC.

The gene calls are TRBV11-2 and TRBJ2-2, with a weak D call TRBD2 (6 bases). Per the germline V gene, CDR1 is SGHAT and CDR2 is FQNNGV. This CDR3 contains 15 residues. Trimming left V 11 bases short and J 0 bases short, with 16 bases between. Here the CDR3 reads CAGGEGLSNTGELFF. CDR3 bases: TGTGCCGGAGGAGAGGGACTTTCGAACACCGGGGAGCTGTTTTTT.

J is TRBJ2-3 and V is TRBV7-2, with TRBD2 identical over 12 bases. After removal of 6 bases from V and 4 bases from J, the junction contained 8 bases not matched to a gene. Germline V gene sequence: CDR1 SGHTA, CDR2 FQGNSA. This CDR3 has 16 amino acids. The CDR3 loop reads CASRRTSGVMADTQYF. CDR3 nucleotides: TGTGCCAGCAGACGGACTAGCGGGGTGATGGCAGATACGCAGTATTTT.

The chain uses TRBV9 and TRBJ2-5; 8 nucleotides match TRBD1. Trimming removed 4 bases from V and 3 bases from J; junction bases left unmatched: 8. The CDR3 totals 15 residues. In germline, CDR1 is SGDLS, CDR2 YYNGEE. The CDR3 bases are TGTGCCAGCAGCCCTGGGACAGGTTCTAAAGAGACCCAGTACTTC. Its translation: CASSPGTGSKETQYF.

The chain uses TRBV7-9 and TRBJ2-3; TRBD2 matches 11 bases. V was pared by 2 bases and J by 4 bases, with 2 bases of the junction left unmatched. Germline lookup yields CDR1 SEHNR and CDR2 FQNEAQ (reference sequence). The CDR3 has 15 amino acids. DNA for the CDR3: TGTGCCAGCAGCTTAACTAGCGGGAGCGCAGATACGCAGTATTTT. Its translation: CASSLTSGSADTQYF.

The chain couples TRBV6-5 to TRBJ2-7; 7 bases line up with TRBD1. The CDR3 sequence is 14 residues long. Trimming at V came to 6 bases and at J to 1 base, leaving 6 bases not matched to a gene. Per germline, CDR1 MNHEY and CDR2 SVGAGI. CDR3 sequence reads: CASSSWTGSYEQYF. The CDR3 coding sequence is TGTGCCAGCAGCTCCTGGACAGGTTCCTACGAGCAGTACTTC.

As DNA, the CDR3 is TGTGCCAGCACCGAACAGGGCTTAAACACCGGGGAGCTGTTTTTT. Encoded protein: CASTEQGLNTGELFF. V usage is TRBV11-2 and J usage is TRBJ2-2; TRBD1 is a possible D gene (6 bases). Germline V lookup: CDR1 SGHAT, CDR2 FQNNGV. Trimming pared 7 bases from V and 2 bases from J, leaving 14 bases between. CDR3 size: 15 residues. The full variable domain, in which reference TRBV11-2 and TRBJ2-2 provide the parts outside the CDR3, is EAGVAQSPRYKIIEKRQSVAFWCNPISGHATLYWYQQILGQGPKLLIQFQNNGVVDDSQLPKDRFSAERLKGVDSTLKIQPAKLEDSAVYLCASTEQGLNTGELFFGEGSRLTVL.

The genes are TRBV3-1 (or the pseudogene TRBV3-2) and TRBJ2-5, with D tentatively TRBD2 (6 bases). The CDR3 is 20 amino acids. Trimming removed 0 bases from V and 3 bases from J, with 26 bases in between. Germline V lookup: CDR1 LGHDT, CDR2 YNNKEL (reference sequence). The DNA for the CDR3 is TGTGCCAGCAGCCAAGAGCAAAAGACTAGAGTATCTTATGGCGAAGAGACCCAGTACTTC. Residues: CASSQEQKTRVSYGEETQYF.

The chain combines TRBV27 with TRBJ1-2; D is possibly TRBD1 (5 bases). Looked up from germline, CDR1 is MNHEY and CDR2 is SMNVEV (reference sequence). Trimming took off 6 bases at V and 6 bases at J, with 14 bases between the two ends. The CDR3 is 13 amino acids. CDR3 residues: CASRQAGWDGYTF. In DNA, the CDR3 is TGTGCCAGCAGGCAAGCAGGGTGGGATGGCTACACCTTC.